The T cell receptor beta chain described here comes from a study of blood T cell repertoires in COVID-19. In the study overall: Samples taken during acute and convalescent COVID-19 were collected in the United States, Italy and Spain. PBMCs, B-cell-depleted T cells, or T cells were the source of the cDNA or gDNA that made up the material.

Authors' analysis steps: Reference gene primer amplification gave nucleated cell count estimates. This table comes from immunoSEQ multiplex PCR, and its TCRdb copy is limited to in-frame clones, with some not included. Clone size and V and J calls were adopted from that table, with D and trimming inferred from the DNA. The data show about 25,000 clones, about 88% seen once. Seattle enrolled patients during active infection and tracked them longitudinally. Sequenced sample: peripheral blood. This TCR was recovered from a man between 65 and 80 years old with COVID-19, enrolled during active disease.

CDR3 nucleotide sequence: TGTGCCAGCAGCCAGGGCCTGGAGTATAGCAATCAGCCCCAGCATTTT. Translated: CASSQGLEYSNQPQHF. The chain recombines TRBV7-2 with TRBJ1-5; TRBD1 might be the D (5 bases). V lost 5 bases to trimming and J lost 0 bases, with 14 bases between them. The germline V gene encodes CDR1 SGHTA and CDR2 FQGNSA. The CDR3 has 16 amino acids.